This TCR beta chain was captured by sequencing in a study of blood T cells in healthy people across ages. V lost 6 bases to trimming and J lost 4 bases, with 16 bases between them. The CDR3 is 14 residues long. CDR1 MDHEN and CDR2 SYDVKM come from the germline V gene. A few counts support this clonotype. PCR was performed a second time for 7 to 11 cycles using a sample-barcoded 5' primer and a J-beta primer mix. MiXCR, run by TCRdb on the 5' RACE reads, gives a single entry per CDR3 protein. Of 1.5 million to 2 million distinct CDR3 sequences in the sample, around 36% are singletons; the top ten hold 10% to 12%.

This clonotype originated in a woman under 40 in good health. This rearrangement joins TRBV28 to TRBJ2-7; perhaps D is TRBD1 or TRBD2 (5 bases each). Sample: blood. The CDR3 sequence: CASREPGPTYEQYF. The CDR3 coding sequence is TGTGCCAGCAGGGAGCCGGGACCGACTTACGAGCAGTACTTC.